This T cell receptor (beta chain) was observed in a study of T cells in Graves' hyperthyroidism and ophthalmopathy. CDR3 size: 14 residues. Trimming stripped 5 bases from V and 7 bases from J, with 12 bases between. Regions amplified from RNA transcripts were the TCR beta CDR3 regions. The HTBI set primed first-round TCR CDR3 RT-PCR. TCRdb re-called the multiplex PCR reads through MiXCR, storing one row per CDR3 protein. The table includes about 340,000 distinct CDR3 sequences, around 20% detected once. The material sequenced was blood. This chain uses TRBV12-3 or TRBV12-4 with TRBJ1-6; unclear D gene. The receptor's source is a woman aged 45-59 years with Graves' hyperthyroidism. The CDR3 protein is CASSPRMRNSPLHF. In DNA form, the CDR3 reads TGTGCCAGCAGTCCGAGGATGAGGAATTCACCCCTCCACTTT.